This T cell receptor beta chain was identified in a study of shared clonotypes between healthy human individuals. Study-wide points: Clonotype sharing among the donors was expected to vary with sequencing depth. Larger estimated richness was generally seen in naive subsets than in memory subsets.

As to this clone: Its specificity is unknown. Other DNA sequences within the sample encode an identical CDR3.

CD45RO-negative, CCR7-positively selected cells formed the naive CD8 fraction, excluding terminally differentiated effector memory CD45RA+ cells. The germline CDR1 and CDR2 sequences are SGHRS and YFSETQ. This CDR3 has 12 residues. Trimming left V 4 bases short and J 3 bases short, with 8 bases between. Only in-frame clones appear in the TCRdb table, and some are missing; sequencing was by immunoSEQ multiplex PCR. The table records millions of clones, about 94% of them present only once. Sequencing used naive CD8+ T cells sorted from blood. This sequence originates from a man aged 18 to 35 in good health. V gene TRBV5-1 combines with J gene TRBJ2-7; the D call may be TRBD1 or TRBD2 (5 bases each). CDR3 nucleotide sequence: TGCGCCAGCAGCCGGGACGGCTACGAGCAGTACTTC. Amino acids: CASSRDGYEQYF.